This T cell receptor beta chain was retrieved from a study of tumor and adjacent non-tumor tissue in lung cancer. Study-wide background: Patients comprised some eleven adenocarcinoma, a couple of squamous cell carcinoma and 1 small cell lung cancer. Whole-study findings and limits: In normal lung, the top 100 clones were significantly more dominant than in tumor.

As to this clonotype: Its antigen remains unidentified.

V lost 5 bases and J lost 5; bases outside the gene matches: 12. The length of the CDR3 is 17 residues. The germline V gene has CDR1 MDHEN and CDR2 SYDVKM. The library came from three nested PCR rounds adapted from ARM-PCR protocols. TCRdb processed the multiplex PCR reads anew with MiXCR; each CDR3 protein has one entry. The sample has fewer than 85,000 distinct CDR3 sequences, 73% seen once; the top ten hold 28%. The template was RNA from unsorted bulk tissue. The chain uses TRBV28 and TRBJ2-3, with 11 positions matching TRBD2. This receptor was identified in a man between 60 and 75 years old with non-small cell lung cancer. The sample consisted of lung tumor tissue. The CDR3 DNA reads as TGTGCCAGCAGTGCCGGGACCCTAGCGGGAGGTTTAGATACGCAGTATTTT. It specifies CASSAGTLAGGLDTQYF.